These 26 T cell receptor beta chains share one sample of origin, sequenced in a study of cytomegalovirus exposure and HLA in healthy donors. In the PCR, 60 Vbeta and 13 Jbeta primers were used. Sequencing used immunoSEQ multiplex PCR; TCRdb keeps in-frame clones, though not all of them. This sample yields more than 250,000 clones, of which around nine tenths are seen a single time; about 2.5% belongs to the top ten. Sequenced sample: PBMCs. The source is a woman in her late teens or twenties in good health and CMV-seronegative.

The chain has TRBV4-1 and TRBJ2-2, with 8 nucleotides matching TRBD2. V shed 2 bases and J 9 bases; nucleotides not matched to a gene: 14. Germline values: CDR1 MGHRA, CDR2 YSYEKL. This CDR3 comprises 17 residues. The CDR3 sequence: CASSQNHRRGAHRELFF. DNA for the CDR3: TGCGCCAGCAGCCAAAACCACCGGCGGGGGGCCCACCGGGAGCTGTTTTTT.

The chain combines TRBV27 with TRBJ2-7; D remains unclear. Trimming left V 5 bases short and J 4 bases short, with 9 bases between. Per germline, CDR1 MNHEY and CDR2 SMNVEV (reference sequence). The CDR3 runs to 12 residues. The CDR3 DNA reads as TGTGCCAGCAGTGCCTTCGGGTACGAGCAGTACTTC. Protein sequence: CASSAFGYEQYF.

This sequence joins TRBV6-1 and TRBJ2-1, with a possible D match to TRBD2 (7 bases). CDR1 MNHNS and CDR2 SASEGT come from the germline V gene. The CDR3 is made up of 15 amino acids. Trimming removed 6 bases at V and 4 bases at J, with 16 bases between. The CDR3 reads CASRAGGRSYNEQFF. CDR3 in DNA: TGTGCCAGCAGGGCCGGGGGGCGAAGTTACAATGAGCAGTTCTTC.

To note about this clone: Other DNA sequences in this sample translate to the same CDR3. The rearrangement joins TRBV9 to TRBJ2-5; D is possibly TRBD2 (6 bases). The germline V gene has CDR1 SGDLS and CDR2 YYNGEE. This CDR3 is 13 amino acids long. The V and J ends lost 0 bases and 3 bases respectively, with 6 bases between them. The CDR3 sequence is CASSVGGEETQYF. The CDR3 nucleotides are TGTGCCAGCAGCGTAGGGGGGGAAGAGACCCAGTACTTC.

This chain links TRBV5-1 with TRBJ2-2, with D tentatively TRBD1 (6 bases). The germline V gene has CDR1 SGHRS and CDR2 YFSETQ. The CDR3 spans 17 residues. The V end was cut by 2 bases, the J end by 4 bases, with 18 bases between. Written as DNA, the CDR3 is TGCGCCAGCAGCTTTGGTTGGGCAGGGGCGCTCACCGGGGAGCTGTTTTTT. Encoded protein: CASSFGWAGALTGELFF.

This clone was seen a single time. This same CDR3 is encoded by further DNA sequences in the sample. The chain recombines TRBV2 with TRBJ2-5, with D possibly being TRBD1 (6 bases). The V gene's germline CDR1 is SNHLY and CDR2 FYNNEI. This CDR3 is built from 12 residues. Trimming took off 3 bases at V and 4 bases at J, with 6 bases between the two ends. The CDR3 nucleotides are TGTGCCAGCAGTGACAGGGGAGAGACCCAGTACTTC. It codes for CASSDRGETQYF.

The chain carries TRBV6-5 and TRBJ2-1; D unclear. There are 12 residues in the CDR3. Germline V gene data show CDR1 as MNHEY and CDR2 as SVGAGI. V was trimmed by 6 bases and J by 1 base, leaving 4 bases between them. The CDR3 sequence is CASRTSYNEQFF. The CDR3 coding sequence is TGTGCCAGCAGAACTTCCTACAATGAGCAGTTCTTC.

CDR3 DNA: TGTGCCAGCAGTCCAGCGGGGGGAAGCTCCTACGAGCAGTACTTC. This encodes CASSPAGGSSYEQYF. J is TRBJ2-7 and V is TRBV5-8, with TRBD2 matching 9 bases. The CDR3 has 15 amino acids. Losses at the gene ends were 5 bases for V and 0 bases for J; bases not matched to a gene: 6. Germline V CDR1 and CDR2: SGHTS, YDEGEE. Supplemented by reference TRBV5-8 and TRBJ2-7, the full variable domain reads EAGVTQSPTHLIKTRGQQATLRCSPISGHTSVYWYQQALGLGLQFLLWYDEGEERNRGNFPPRFSGRQFPNYSSELNVNALELEDSALYLCASSPAGGSSYEQYFGPGTRLTVT.

The V gene is TRBV12-5, the J gene TRBJ1-4, with D perhaps matching TRBD1 (6 bases). The V end lost 7 bases, the J end lost 7 bases, and 19 bases lay between the germline ends. CDR3 length: 15 amino acids. Germline CDR1 reads LGHNT; CDR2 reads FRNRAP. CDR3 sequence reads: CASASKYRAGEKLFF. The CDR3 bases are TGTGCTAGTGCCTCCAAGTACAGGGCCGGTGAAAAACTGTTTTTT.

V usage is TRBV6-6 and J usage is TRBJ1-4, with D uncertain. From germline, CDR1 is MNHNY and CDR2 SVGAGI (reference sequence). The V and J ends lost 9 bases and 5 bases respectively, with 13 bases between them. The CDR3 runs 13 residues. The CDR3 sequence is CARHQETNEKLFF. CDR3 sequence (DNA): TGTGCCAGACACCAGGAAACGAATGAAAAACTGTTTTTT.

The chain combines TRBV5-1 with TRBJ1-3; TRBD1 matches at 12 bases. The ends lost 2 bases at V and 2 bases at J; junction bases unmatched: 5. Germline CDR1 SGHRS, CDR2 YFSETQ. This CDR3 has 17 residues. The CDR3 sequence: CASSFGTGGQPGNTIYF. CDR3 coding DNA: TGCGCCAGCAGCTTCGGGACAGGGGGCCAACCTGGAAACACCATATATTTT.

V is TRBV19 and J is TRBJ1-1, with TRBD1 matching over 10 bases. CDR3 length equals 16 residues. Germline CDR1 and CDR2: LNHDA and SQIVND (reference sequence). Trimming took 1 base from V and 4 from J; bases not matched to a gene: 6. DNA of the CDR3: TGTGCCAGTAGTATAGTGACAGGGGGCCCGAGCACTGAAGCTTTCTTT. Encoded protein: CASSIVTGGPSTEAFF.

This clone was found once. The junction and the germline gene differ at one end; a read error may be behind it. The rearrangement uses TRBV5-8 and TRBJ2-3; maybe TRBD1 (6 bases). CDR1 and CDR2 from the germline V gene are SGHTS and YDEGEE. The CDR3 covers 12 residues. For the CDR3, the DNA is TGTGCCAGCAGCTTATGGGGAAGCCAGGGGTCTTTT. Translated, it gives CASSLWGSQGSF.

This chain uses TRBV6-6 with TRBJ1-1, with 8 nucleotides matching TRBD1. The CDR3 consists of 12 residues. J was trimmed by 5 bases and V by 5 bases; bases with no gene match: 1. Germline V gene data show CDR1 as MNHNY and CDR2 as SVGAGI (reference sequence). Written as DNA, the CDR3 is TGTGCCAGCAGTGACAGGGGTACTGAAGCTTTCTTT. Amino acid sequence: CASSDRGTEAFF.

The V and J genes are TRBV4-1 and TRBJ1-4, with 7 nucleotides matching TRBD1. V lost 3 bases, J lost 6 bases, and 10 bases stayed unmatched. CDR1 and CDR2 (germline): MGHRA, YSYEKL. The CDR3 is 16 amino acids. The CDR3 region has the DNA TGCGCCAGCAGCCATCGGACGAGGGGGCAGGATGAAAAACTGTTTTTT. Protein sequence: CASSHRTRGQDEKLFF.

In its sample, this clone was seen a few times. J is TRBJ2-7 and V is TRBV7-9, with TRBD1 matching 11 bases. Per germline, CDR1 SEHNR and CDR2 FQNEAQ (reference sequence). Trimming at V came to 2 bases and at J to 7 bases, leaving 10 bases not matched to a gene. This CDR3 spans 16 amino acids. CDR3 DNA sequence: TGTGCCAGCAGCTTATACCTCGGACAGGGGGCGGAAGAGCAGTACTTC. It specifies CASSLYLGQGAEEQYF.

The chain joins TRBV2 to TRBJ1-1, with D unclear. Per germline, CDR1 SNHLY and CDR2 FYNNEI. The V end lost 4 bases, the J end lost 1 base, and 7 bases lay between the germline ends. The CDR3 covers 13 residues. CDR3 nucleotide sequence: TGTGCCAGCAGTGTGGGAGGGAACACTGAAGCTTTCTTT. Its translation is CASSVGGNTEAFF.

The chain has TRBV5-4 and TRBJ2-7; 12 nucleotides line up with TRBD2. V was clipped by 4 bases and J by 6 bases; unmatched bases: 14. CDR1 and CDR2 from the germline V gene are SGHNT and YYREEE (reference sequence). The CDR3 is 17 amino acids. The CDR3 loop reads CASSTSKKTSGGREQYF. In DNA, the CDR3 is TGTGCCAGCAGCACGAGTAAAAAAACTAGCGGGGGGCGCGAGCAGTACTTC. The full variable domain, completed using reference TRBV5-4 and TRBJ2-7, is ETGVTQSPTHLIKTRGQQVTLRCSSQSGHNTVSWYQQALGQGPQFIFQYYREEENGRGNFPPRFSGLQFPNYSSELNVNALELDDSALYLCASSTSKKTSGGREQYFGPGTRLTVT.

J is TRBJ1-2 and V is TRBV6-1; D remains ambiguous. The CDR3 covers 15 residues. V lost 3 bases, J lost 4 bases, and 15 bases lay in between. Per the germline V gene, CDR1 is MNHNS and CDR2 is SASEGT. As DNA, the CDR3 is TGTGCCAGCAGTGACGGGGTTCTGATCCGCTATGGCTACACCTTC. Protein: CASSDGVLIRYGYTF.

DNA for the CDR3: TGTGCCGCATGGACTTGGGGCTATGGCTACACCTTC. Translation: CAAWTWGYGYTF. The chain joins TRBV6-1 to TRBJ1-2; D remains unclear. CDR1 and CDR2 (germline): MNHNS, SASEGT. The CDR3 totals 12 residues. Trimming stripped 11 bases from V and 4 bases from J, with 14 bases between.

J is TRBJ2-1 and V is TRBV11-2; TRBD2 might be the D (6 bases). Germline assignment: CDR1 SGHAT and CDR2 FQNNGV. The CDR3 is made up of 17 amino acids. The ends were cut back, 3 bases at V and 4 bases at J, with 19 bases in the middle. CDR3 sequence: CASSFWGLSRIYNEQFF. As DNA, the CDR3 is TGTGCCAGCAGCTTCTGGGGACTTTCACGAATATACAATGAGCAGTTCTTC.

The chain recombines TRBV2 with TRBJ1-2; 8 nucleotides align to TRBD1. The ends lost 8 bases at V and 8 bases at J; junction bases unmatched: 7. CDR1 SNHLY and CDR2 FYNNEI come from the germline V gene. CDR3 length equals 12 residues. CDR3 in amino acids: CASGNRGEGYTF. CDR3 nucleotide sequence: TGTGCCAGCGGCAACAGGGGGGAAGGCTACACCTTC.

The chain links TRBV5-4 to TRBJ1-3; no reliable D call. The CDR3 loop spans 15 amino acids. Trimming took 0 bases from V and 7 from J, leaving 14 bases between them. Germline lookup yields CDR1 SGHNT and CDR2 YYREEE (reference sequence). CDR3 in DNA: TGTGCCAGCAGCTTGGGGAGGTTCCCCGGGAACACCATATATTTT. Protein: CASSLGRFPGNTIYF. The complete variable domain, with remaining parts taken from reference TRBV5-4 and TRBJ1-3, reads ETGVTQSPTHLIKTRGQQVTLRCSSQSGHNTVSWYQQALGQGPQFIFQYYREEENGRGNFPPRFSGLQFPNYSSELNVNALELDDSALYLCASSLGRFPGNTIYFGEGSWLTVV.

The chain has TRBV10-3 and TRBJ1-1, with a weak D call TRBD1 (6 bases). The CDR3 covers 14 residues. Trimming took 7 bases from V and 2 from J, leaving 14 bases between them. The germline gives CDR1 ENHRY, CDR2 SYGVKD. DNA of the CDR3: TGTGCCATCAAATCACAGGGAGAAAACACTGAAGCTTTCTTT. This sequence encodes CAIKSQGENTEAFF.

The genes are TRBV29-1 and TRBJ2-5; 7 bases are shared with TRBD1. From germline, CDR1 is SQVTM and CDR2 ANQGSEA. The junction had 8 bases not matched to a gene; V was cut back by 5 bases and J by 5 bases. CDR3 size: 13 residues. CDR3 loop: CSVFQGGGETQYF. The CDR3, as DNA: TGCAGCGTTTTCCAAGGGGGCGGGGAGACCCAGTACTTC.

The rearrangement joins TRBV5-5 to TRBJ2-7, with D maybe TRBD1 (5 bases). This CDR3 is 14 amino acids long. Germline lookup yields CDR1 SGHKS and CDR2 YYEKEE (reference sequence). The ends were cut back, 2 bases at V and 2 bases at J, with 11 bases in the middle. DNA for the CDR3: TGTGCCAGCAGCTTTTCCAGGGAACCCTACGAGCAGTACTTC. This codes for CASSFSREPYEQYF.